These T cell receptor beta chains were read from a single sample in a study of molecular identifiers for immune sequencing clone quantification. TCRdb reprocessed the PCR reads with MiXCR, giving one entry per CDR3 protein. The data show over 550,000 distinct CDR3 sequences, 25% seen once. The specimen sequenced was naive CD8+ T cells from blood, with Jurkat cell RNA spiked in. These TCRs come from a human donor in good health. Some libraries in this study had Jurkat cell RNA spiked in. Both conserved end residues are trimmed from each CDR3.

J,V,CDR3
TRBJ2-1,TRBV19,ASSRQSPYNEQF
TRBJ2-7,TRBV12-3/TRBV12-4,ASSSTRDRGYEQY
TRBJ1-6,TRBV4-3,ASSDGTGGNSPLH
TRBJ2-7,TRBV5-5,ASSFFLGGSYEQY
TRBJ2-7,TRBV12-3/TRBV12-4,ASSFSRVGEQY
TRBJ1-2,TRBV24-1,ATKDSYGYT
TRBJ2-3,TRBV7-9,ASSSQGGADTQY
TRBJ2-5,TRBV12-3/TRBV12-4,ASSTTGEQETQY
TRBJ2-7,TRBV4-1,ASSQLIGPLEQY
TRBJ2-5,TRBV4-1,ASSQDRRQETQY
TRBJ2-5,TRBV6-5,ASCYSGPQETQY
TRBJ2-5,TRBV20-1,SARWVILGTRKTIGREETQY
TRBJ1-4,TRBV19,ASTDRSTNEKLF
TRBJ1-1,TRBV14,ASSQELWAGGTEAF
TRBJ2-1,TRBV7-6,ASRGLSLDEQF
TRBJ1-2,TRBV2,ASSERSVEPPYGYT
TRBJ1-1,TRBV10-3,AISEAPIQGAVCTEAF
TRBJ2-7,TRBV7-9,ASSREQGLSYEQY
TRBJ2-2,TRBV4-3,ASSQDRSGNTGELF
TRBJ2-5,TRBV27,ASSLKVSSSGPQY
TRBJ2-7,TRBV11-3,ASSPGTGVEQY
TRBJ2-7,TRBV20-1,SAVGTVLAYEQY
TRBJ2-1,TRBV5-1,ASRPTTHEQF
TRBJ1-5,TRBV28,ASSLTSQPQH
TRBJ2-5,TRBV20-1,SARARLAGIQETQY
TRBJ2-1,TRBV29-1,SVDVTAVNNEQF
TRBJ2-5,TRBV19,ASSLTGWSETQY
TRBJ2-3,TRBV10-1,ASSEDRGLPHTQY
TRBJ1-1,TRBV12-3/TRBV12-4,ASSWTGPYTEAL
TRBJ1-5,TRBV4-2,ASSQDGSRVGNQPQH
TRBJ1-1,TRBV5-6,ASSFEEQTMNTEAF
TRBJ2-1,TRBV11-2,ASSIGLTNELF
TRBJ2-7,TRBV20-1,SAITGHHEQY
TRBJ2-2,TRBV12-3/TRBV12-4,ASSLTGYTGELF
TRBJ2-7,TRBV2,ASSGRGDSYEQY
TRBJ2-1,TRBV5-6,ASSPAGGPPNEQF
TRBJ2-7,TRBV7-9,ASSLSGLGAYEQY
TRBJ2-2,TRBV13,ASNPWEQNTGELF
TRBJ1-4,TRBV3-1,ANSQVMREAYEKLF
TRBJ1-1,TRBV6-2/TRBV6-3,ASKVGPNTEAF
TRBJ1-1,TRBV19,ASSKGLGIDTEAF
TRBJ2-2,TRBV19,ASRGLAGGLGELF
TRBJ1-2,TRBV19,ASSRPGQEGYT
TRBJ2-1,TRBV7-7,ASSSAGEPLGEQF
TRBJ2-2,TRBV19,ASSRDRATGELF
TRBJ2-7,TRBV9,ASSPLPQGEQY
TRBJ2-7,TRBV19,ASAESAGYEQY
TRBJ2-1,TRBV6-5,ASSLGQGDNEQF
TRBJ2-1,TRBV28,ASNFPGQGDSGRALNEQF
TRBJ1-3,TRBV2,ASSPGESSGNTIY
TRBJ2-1,TRBV11-3,ASSLTGGRGYEQF
TRBJ1-3,TRBV10-3,AISEIGPSSGNTIY
TRBJ2-5,TRBV5-1,ASSRRPGEETQY